This TCR beta chain emerged from a study of blood T cell repertoires in COVID-19. Study-wide context: In each case, the material was cDNA or gDNA derived from T cells, B-cell-depleted T cells, or PBMCs.

The method was immunoSEQ multiplex PCR; TCRdb's version includes in-frame clones alone and lacks a portion of them. This sample has about 230,000 clones; 86% occur once, and the top ten carry 11%. The Seattle patients, enrolled during active infection, were followed longitudinally. CDR3 length: 15 residues. Germline lookup yields CDR1 LGHDT and CDR2 YNNKEL (reference sequence). Trimming at V came to 1 base and at J to 4 bases, leaving 2 bases not matched to a gene. This clone was seen only once. Sequencing input: peripheral blood. This TCR derives from a man in his fifties or sixties with COVID-19, enrolled during active disease. The chain employs TRBV3-1 (or the pseudogene TRBV3-2) and TRBJ2-3, with 10 bases matching TRBD2. CDR3 amino acids: CASSQASGGADTQYF. The CDR3 DNA is TGTGCCAGCAGCCAAGCTAGCGGGGGTGCAGATACGCAGTATTTT.